A selection of T cell receptor beta chains follows, all from one sample in a study of spatial heterogeneity in lung cancer. TCRdb ran MiXCR on the 5' RACE reads and lists one entry per CDR3 protein. The sample records some 100,000 distinct CDR3 sequences, about 12% being singletons. This specimen consisted of PBMCs, obtained at surgery. The receptor source for this set is a male donor with early-stage non-small cell lung cancer. Both conserved end residues are part of each CDR3. The D gene is left open where the match is weak. The listing skips clone size in some rows; elsewhere it reads once, few, many or a size class.

d_call clone_size j_call v_call cdr3_nt cdr3_aa
TRBD2 many TRBJ2-7 TRBV14 TGTGCCAGCAGCCAAGTGTGTTCGGGACTACTCTCCTACGAGCAGTACTTC CASSQVCSGLLSYEQYF
NA NA TRBJ1-2 TRBV29-1 TGCAGCGTTGCCGCCGGGCGCGGGGGCTACACCTTC CSVAAGRGGYTF
TRBD2 few TRBJ2-1 TRBV7-9 TGTGCCAGCAAGCGGGGGACCTACAATGAGCAGTTCTTC CASKRGTYNEQFF
TRBD2 few TRBJ2-3 TRBV10-3 TGTGCCACTCAAGCGGGGGGGCCGACAGATACGCAGTATTTT CATQAGGPTDTQYF
NA NA TRBJ1-4 TRBV7-2 TGTGCCAGCAGCGTTGGATCGGGACTCACTAATGAAAAACTGTTTTTT CASSVGSGLTNEKLFF
NA few TRBJ2-7 TRBV15 TGTGCCACCAGCACTAGTATGGGGCCCCGTGGGAACGAGCAGTACTTC CATSTSMGPRGNEQYF
NA many TRBJ1-1 TRBV20-1 TGCACCGTATGGGCGGGAGTGAACACTGAAGCTTTCTTT CTVWAGVNTEAFF
NA many TRBJ2-4 TRBV6-2/TRBV6-3 TGTGCCAGCAGTTACTCGAAAGTAGCCAAAAACATTCAGTACTTC CASSYSKVAKNIQYF
TRBD1 many TRBJ2-7 TRBV6-2/TRBV6-3 TGTGCCAGCAGTAAGGGACAGGGACCCTACGAGCAGTACTTC CASSKGQGPYEQYF
TRBD1 many TRBJ2-3 TRBV28 TGTGCCAGCAGTTTAGGGACAGAGTCAGATACGCAGTATTTT CASSLGTESDTQYF
TRBD2 many TRBJ2-1 TRBV5-1 TGCGCCAGCAGCCCGCGGGACTACTCCTACAATGAGCAGTTCTTC CASSPRDYSYNEQFF
NA many TRBJ2-2 TRBV5-1 TGCGCCAGCAGGCTTAGCGGCGCGAACACCGGGGAGCTGTTTTTT CASRLSGANTGELFF
TRBD2 few TRBJ2-5 TRBV5-1 TGCGCCAGCAGCTTGGGGGTCACTAGCGCGGAGACCCAGTACTTC CASSLGVTSAETQYF
TRBD1 few TRBJ1-6 TRBV29-1 TGCAGCGCGGGACAGGGCTCTGATTCACCCCTCCACTTT CSAGQGSDSPLHF
NA few TRBJ2-1 TRBV18 TGTGCCAGCTCACCACCCGTGCGGGATCAGCAGTTCTTC CASSPPVRDQQFF
NA many TRBJ2-1 TRBV28 TGTGCCAGCAGGCAACAGGGACCGTACAATGAGCAGTTCTTC CASRQQGPYNEQFF
NA NA TRBJ2-1 TRBV9 TGTGCCAGCAGCGTCCGCCCGGACCCGGGAAAGAGCTCCTACAATGAGCAGTTCTTC CASSVRPDPGKSSYNEQFF
NA NA TRBJ2-7 TRBV27 TGTGCCAGCAGTTTCCGACAGCGCTCCTACGAGCAGTACTTC CASSFRQRSYEQYF
NA few TRBJ1-1 TRBV6-6 TGTGCCAGCAGGACAGATATGAACACTGAAGCTTTCTTT CASRTDMNTEAFF
NA NA TRBJ2-1 TRBV6-2/TRBV6-3 TGTGCCAGCACTCCCAGGATGGGCCATGAGCAGTTCTTC CASTPRMGHEQFF
NA NA TRBJ1-2 TRBV30 TGTGCCTGGGCCCTCCAGTCCGGGGGCTACACCTTC CAWALQSGGYTF
TRBD2 NA TRBJ2-5 TRBV5-1 TGCGCCAGCAGCTTGGAAGCTAGCGGTGGTGGGACCCAGTACTTC CASSLEASGGGTQYF
NA few TRBJ2-7 TRBV12-3/TRBV12-4 TGTGCCAGCAGCCCTCGGGGAGGGGGTTCCTACGAGCAGTACTTC CASSPRGGGSYEQYF
TRBD1 NA TRBJ2-7 TRBV4-1 TGCGCCAGCAGCCAAGATCCAGGGGGCTCCTACGAGCAGTACTTC CASSQDPGGSYEQYF
TRBD1 many TRBJ1-6 TRBV20-1 TGCAGTGCTAGAAGACAGGGGCCCAATTCACCCCTCCACTTT CSARRQGPNSPLHF
NA few TRBJ2-5 TRBV18 TGTGCCAGCTCACCAAATCAGGGCGCCCCCGAGACCCAGTACTTC CASSPNQGAPETQYF
NA few TRBJ1-6 TRBV5-1 TGCGCCAGCAGCTCAACAGGGCCTTCACCCCTCCACTTT CASSSTGPSPLHF
TRBD2 few TRBJ2-3 TRBV9 TGTGCCAGCAGCGTAGGGCCAGTAGCGGGGGGCACAGATACGCAGTATTTT CASSVGPVAGGTDTQYF
NA few TRBJ2-1 TRBV13 TGTGCCAGCAGCCAGTCGGAGAGGGGACGCATGGTAATTGGGCAGTTCTTC CASSQSERGRMVIGQFF
TRBD1 few TRBJ2-7 TRBV9 TGTGCCAGCAGCGGGCGACAGGGTCCCCCCTACGAGCAGTACTTC CASSGRQGPPYEQYF
TRBD2 many TRBJ2-3 TRBV11-2 TGTGCCAGCAGCTCACCCGGGACTAGAGCTACTCCCCGCACAGATACGCAGTATTTT CASSSPGTRATPRTDTQYF
TRBD1 few TRBJ1-4 TRBV28 TGTGCCAGCAGTGGCAGACGGACAGGGGGAAGTGAAAAACTGTTTTTT CASSGRRTGGSEKLFF
NA NA TRBJ2-7 TRBV30 TGTGCCTGGAGACGGCTAGTTTCCTACGAGCAGTACTTC CAWRRLVSYEQYF
TRBD1 few TRBJ1-3 TRBV19 TGTGCCAGTAGTACACGACAGGGGTCTCGTGGAAACACCATATATTTT CASSTRQGSRGNTIYF
NA few TRBJ2-1 TRBV4-2 TGTGCCAGCAGCCAAGATAGCGGCGATCTTATCAATGAGCAGTTCTTC CASSQDSGDLINEQFF
NA NA TRBJ2-5 TRBV7-2 TGTGCCAGCAGCCAGGGGGGCCAGCAGACCCAGTACTTC CASSQGGQQTQYF
NA NA TRBJ2-2 TRBV11-2 TGTGCCGGATCGACTGGGCTAGCCGGGGAGCTGTTTTTT CAGSTGLAGELFF
TRBD1 few TRBJ1-6 TRBV19 TGTGCCAGTACTGGGACAGTCCCCAGGAGCTCCTATAATTCACCCCTCCACTTT CASTGTVPRSSYNSPLHF
NA NA TRBJ1-5 TRBV19 TGTGCCAGTACCTGGACTCGTCAGCCCCAGCATTTT CASTWTRQPQHF
TRBD1 few TRBJ2-5 TRBV9 TGTGCCAGCAGCGTAGGGGACAGGGCGGAGACCCAGTACTTC CASSVGDRAETQYF
NA NA TRBJ2-5 TRBV20-1 TGCAGTGCTAGAGATGGCAGCGGCCTAGAGACCCAGTACTTC CSARDGSGLETQYF
NA few TRBJ2-3 TRBV18 TGTGCCAGCTCACCTGAAAAGGGGCCCACAGATACGCAGTATTTT CASSPEKGPTDTQYF
NA few TRBJ1-4 TRBV7-8 TGTGCCAGCAGCTTAGCGTGGGGGACACCTAATGAAAAACTGTTTTTT CASSLAWGTPNEKLFF
NA NA TRBJ2-7 TRBV30 TGTGCCTGGAGCCAGGGGACCTACGAGCAGTACTTC CAWSQGTYEQYF
TRBD2 few TRBJ2-1 TRBV4-3 TGCGCCAGCAGCGACGGGGCTAGCGGGATGGCTGAGCAGTTCTTC CASSDGASGMAEQFF